One sample yielded the 14 T cell receptor beta chains listed below, sequenced in a study of T-cell memory formation after mild COVID-19. One entry per CDR3 protein, called by TCRdb with MiXCR from the 5' RACE reads. This sample has about 470,000 distinct CDR3 sequences, with about 20% found just once. The sample comprised PBMCs or a T cell subset sorted from them (not recorded which). These receptors originate from an adult woman who had mild COVID-19 (a few samples of this study predate the infection). Cell type and time point are not known.

In the case of this clonotype: A read error may produce the germline difference seen at one junction end. The CDR3 is CAWSQGHSRGQETKYF. The CDR3 DNA reads TGTGCCTGGAGTCAAGGACACTCTCGGGGGCAAGAGACCAAGTACTTC. The rearrangement joins TRBV30 to TRBJ2-5; either TRBD1 or TRBD2 may supply D (6 bases each). The CDR3 loop spans 16 amino acids. Germline CDR1 GTSNPN, CDR2 SVGIG (reference sequence).

Written as DNA, the CDR3 is TGCGCCAGCAGCTTGGCCGTGGGGGAGAATCAGTACTTC. It translates to CASSLAVGENQYF. The chain employs TRBV5-1 and TRBJ2-7; D possibly uses TRBD1 or TRBD2 (5 bases each). The CDR3 spans 13 residues. Germline CDR1 SGHRS, CDR2 YFSETQ. Trimming removed 0 bases from V and 10 bases from J, with 14 bases in between. Full variable domain (outside the CDR3, taken from reference TRBV5-1 and TRBJ2-7): KAGVTQTPRYLIKTRGQQVTLSCSPISGHRSVSWYQQTPGQGLQFLFEYFSETQRNKGNFPGRFSGRQFSNSRSEMNVSTLELGDSALYLCASSLAVGENQYFGPGTRLTVT.

The rearrangement links TRBV4-1 to TRBJ2-7; tentatively, D is TRBD1 or TRBD2 (5 bases each). CDR3 size: 16 residues. Germline CDR1 is MGHRA and CDR2 is YSYEKL. Trimming took off 5 bases at V and 5 bases at J, with 22 bases between the two ends. Here the CDR3 DNA reads TGCGCCAGCAGCTCCCGGGACGGCGTCAAGGGTCACGAGCAGTACTTC. Protein product: CASSSRDGVKGHEQYF.

The table lists this clonotype with a few counts. The chain combines TRBV29-1 with TRBJ1-2; 8 bases are shared with TRBD1. This CDR3 is built from 13 residues. V was clipped by 7 bases and J by 7 bases; unmatched bases: 11. The germline V gene has CDR1 SQVTM and CDR2 ANQGSEA. For the CDR3, the DNA is TGCAGCGCAGATCCGGGACAGGTGTTTGGCTACACCTTC. The encoded protein is CSADPGQVFGYTF.

This clonotype was seen ten or more times. The CDR3 nucleotides read TGCAGCGGGGACAGGAAGAACACTGAAGCTTTCTTT. Translated: CSGDRKNTEAFF. This chain uses TRBV29-1 with TRBJ1-1; 8 bases are shared with TRBD1. Unmatched junction bases numbered 2, after V lost 7 bases and J lost 1 base. The length of the CDR3 is 12 residues. From germline, CDR1 is SQVTM and CDR2 ANQGSEA.

This clonotype was recorded many times. CDR3: CASRQGLQPQHF. The CDR3 DNA reads TGTGCCAGCAGACAGGGGCTTCAGCCCCAGCATTTT. The chain has TRBV2 and TRBJ1-5, with 7 bases matching TRBD1. V shed 6 bases and J 6 bases; nucleotides not matched to a gene: 2. This CDR3 has 12 amino acids. Germline V lookup: CDR1 SNHLY, CDR2 FYNNEI.

The chain has TRBV5-1 and TRBJ1-2; no clear D. The V end lost 3 bases, the J end lost 0 bases, and 9 bases lay between the germline ends. Germline V gene sequence: CDR1 SGHRS, CDR2 YFSETQ. The CDR3 covers 14 residues. CDR3 in DNA: TGCGCCAGCAGCTCCACAACATCTAACTATGGCTACACCTTC. Translation: CASSSTTSNYGYTF.

The chain uses TRBV29-1 and TRBJ2-3, with 11 positions matching TRBD2. Per the germline V gene, CDR1 is SQVTM and CDR2 is ANQGSEA. V shed 4 bases, J shed 0 bases, and the junction held 9 bases outside the gene matches. The CDR3 runs to 17 residues. CDR3: CSVAQLRLAGSTDTQYF. The DNA for the CDR3 is TGCAGCGTTGCCCAACTAAGACTAGCGGGAAGCACAGATACGCAGTATTTT.

The chain uses TRBV7-9 and TRBJ1-4; 7 bases align to TRBD1. V shed 4 bases and J 4 bases; nucleotides not matched to a gene: 6. Germline-derived CDR1 and CDR2 are SEHNR and FQNEAQ (reference sequence). The CDR3 consists of 15 residues. In DNA form, the CDR3 reads TGTGCCAGCAGCTCCGAGGGGGCCCTTAATGAAAAACTGTTTTTT. This encodes CASSSEGALNEKLFF. Full variable domain (missing parts from reference TRBV7-9 and TRBJ1-4): DTGVSQNPRHKITKRGQNVTFRCDPISEHNRLYWYRQTLGQGPEFLTYFQNEAQLEKSRLLSDRFSAERPKGSFSTLEIQRTEQGDSAMYLCASSSEGALNEKLFFGSGTQLSVL.

This clonotype was counted a few times. This rearrangement joins TRBV12-3 or TRBV12-4 to TRBJ2-7; D is perhaps TRBD2 (6 bases). V was trimmed by 3 bases and J by 0 bases, leaving 9 bases between them. This CDR3 region has 14 residues. CDR3 region: CASSFGGFSYEQYF. Here the CDR3 DNA reads TGTGCCAGCAGTTTCGGGGGATTCTCCTACGAGCAGTACTTC.

This clonotype has only a few counts. The chain uses TRBV11-2 and TRBJ2-5; 10 nucleotides align to TRBD2. The V and J ends lost 5 bases and 5 bases, in that order; junction bases with no gene match: 8. Per the germline V gene, CDR1 is SGHAT and CDR2 is FQNNGV. This CDR3 is 15 amino acids long. The CDR3 sequence is CASSPAGGLVETQYF. CDR3 coding DNA: TGTGCCAGCAGCCCAGCGGGGGGGCTTGTCGAGACCCAGTACTTC.

The rearrangement joins TRBV29-1 to TRBJ2-7; D is undetermined. CDR3 size: 12 residues. Between the trimmed V and J ends, which lost 4 bases and 0 bases, there was a span of 7 bases. Germline values: CDR1 SQVTM, CDR2 ANQGSEA. Here the CDR3 DNA reads TGCAGCGTTGTAGACAACTCCTACGAGCAGTACTTC. Amino acids: CSVVDNSYEQYF.

This chain's CDR3 is CATSTVTAASTDTQYF. CDR3 coding DNA: TGTGCCACCTCCACGGTAACAGCCGCCAGCACAGATACGCAGTATTTT. The rearrangement uses TRBV24-1 and TRBJ2-3; D gene unclear. The V gene's germline CDR1 is KGHDR and CDR2 SFDVKD. V lost 9 bases and J lost 0, with 18 bases in between. This CDR3 spans 16 amino acids.

In this sample, this clonotype turned up a few times. The rearrangement joins TRBV18 to TRBJ1-2; D might be TRBD1 (6 bases). The CDR3 has 14 residues. Germline V lookup: CDR1 KGHSH, CDR2 LQKENI. Trimming left V 3 bases short and J 7 bases short, with 15 bases between. CDR3 coding DNA: TGTGCCAGCTCACCGGTTAAGGACAGTAGTGGCTACACCTTC. This sequence encodes CASSPVKDSSGYTF.